The clone carrying this TCR beta chain is judged medium-sized. The antigen remains undetermined. The data derive from a study of CD4 T cell repertoires in COVID-19. Germline CDR1 and CDR2: SEHNR and FQNEAQ (reference sequence). V was trimmed by 7 bases and J by 0 bases, leaving 11 bases between them. This CDR3 is 14 amino acids long. CFSE-labeled cells were stimulated with autologous monocytes plus recombinant SARS-CoV-2 spike or nucleoprotein. This table comes from immunoSEQ multiplex PCR, and its TCRdb copy is limited to in-frame clones, with some not included. The data hold 1,300 to 1,500 clones, with 15% to 20% observed a single time.

The V and J genes are TRBV7-9 and TRBJ2-3, with D unclear. Sample: central memory CD4+ T cells, cultured in vitro, taken after recovery from COVID-19. This clonotype originated in a human donor who had COVID-19. The CDR3 DNA follows: TGTGCCAGCACCCTCGAAGGGAGCACAGATACGCAGTATTTT. Translation gives CASTLEGSTDTQYF.